This TCR beta chain was found in a study of a mutant IDH1 vaccine in newly diagnosed glioma. Study details: Patients had received radiotherapy, temozolomide, or both previously, most receiving both.

Here immunoSEQ multiplex PCR was the method, and the copy in TCRdb shows in-frame clones only, minus some. The data contain 85,000 to 100,000 clones, over 85% of them singletons. Noted time point: baseline, week 1 (first vaccination visit). Treatment denoted: pre-vaccination baseline after standard-of-care therapy. The CDR3 contains 14 residues. From germline, CDR1 is MDHEN and CDR2 SYDVKM. Trimming took 7 bases from V and 3 from J; bases not matched to a gene: 6. The genes are TRBV28 and TRBJ2-7; 10 bases map to TRBD2. The sample in question was PBMCs, obtained from a glioma patient treated with radiotherapy, temozolomide or both. The source of this sequence is a woman aged 45-59 years with glioma. As DNA, the CDR3 is TGTGCCAGCACCTTTAGCGGGAGGCGCTACGAGCAGTACTTC. Translated: CASTFSGRRYEQYF.